This T cell receptor (beta chain) was recovered during a study of memory CD4+ T cells and cytomegalovirus serostatus. Study-wide results and limits: Suggested: most of the CMV-linked TCR signature lies in CD4+ memory cells. CMV serostatus prediction reached median AUC approximately 0.95, or 0.91 with US-trained model.

A word on this clone: What it recognizes is unknown.

Assay used: immunoSEQ multiplex PCR; TCRdb lists only in-frame clones, some missing. Of 40,000 to 45,000 clones in the sample, about 80% were seen once. Single viable CD3+CD4+CD8-CD45RO+ cells were sorted as the memory CD4+ T cells. The sample consisted of memory CD4+ T cells from blood. The receptor's source is an adult in good health and CMV-seronegative.

The CDR3 nucleotides are TGTGCCAGCAGCTCCTGGGGCGTGAATGAAAAACTGTTTTTT. This encodes CASSSWGVNEKLFF. The V call is TRBV5-4, the J call TRBJ1-4; tentative D call: TRBD1 (5 bases). Trimming took 3 bases from V and 5 from J, leaving 11 bases between them. CDR1 SGHNT and CDR2 YYREEE come from the germline V gene (reference sequence). This CDR3 comprises 14 residues.